A selection of T cell receptor beta chains follows, all from one sample in a study of CD8 T cells in ankylosing spondylitis. MiXCR was run by TCRdb on the 5' RACE reads, yielding one entry per CDR3 protein. The repertoire holds roughly 370,000 distinct CDR3 sequences, with around 24% as singletons. The sample comprised blood, either unsorted or a sorted T cell fraction (not recorded which). These receptors were obtained from a male donor with ankylosing spondylitis. Both conserved end residues are part of each CDR3. The D gene is left open where the match is weak. Clone size, where shown, is once, few, many, or a class for clones that have expanded.

DNA: TGTGCCAGCTCACCACCGTTTCTAGCGGGAGTCACCGGGGAGCTGTTTTTT; CDR3: CASSPPFLAGVTGELFF; V: TRBV18; length: 17; size: -; D: TRBD2; J: TRBJ2-2
DNA: TGCGCCAGCAGCTTGCGGGACACAGGGGGGAAAGAGACCCAGTACTTC; CDR3: CASSLRDTGGKETQYF; V: TRBV5-1; length: 16; size: -; D: TRBD1; J: TRBJ2-5
DNA: TGTGCCAGCAGCTCACAAGTTTTAGGGGGAGGGCCTAACTCCTACAATGAGCAGTTCTTC; CDR3: CASSSQVLGGGPNSYNEQFF; V: TRBV5-4; length: 20; size: -; D: -; J: TRBJ2-1
DNA: TGTGCCATCAGGGGGACTCTTTCGCCGGAGACCCAGTACTTC; CDR3: CAIRGTLSPETQYF; V: TRBV10-3; length: 14; size: -; D: -; J: TRBJ2-5
DNA: TGTGCCAGCCGTAAGAACACTGAAGCTTTCTTT; CDR3: CASRKNTEAFF; V: TRBV6-5; length: 11; size: many; D: -; J: TRBJ1-1
DNA: TGTGCCAGCAGTTTCGGTCTTGATACGCAGTATTTT; CDR3: CASSFGLDTQYF; V: TRBV12-3/TRBV12-4; length: 12; size: many; D: -; J: TRBJ2-3
DNA: TGTGCCATCAGCCGGGAGGATGAGCAGTTCTTC; CDR3: CAISREDEQFF; V: TRBV10-3; length: 11; size: -; D: TRBD2; J: TRBJ2-1
DNA: TGCGCCAGCAGCCAAGAAGGTAGCGGGAGGACTGAGCAGTTCTTC; CDR3: CASSQEGSGRTEQFF; V: TRBV4-3; length: 15; size: few; D: TRBD2; J: TRBJ2-1
DNA: TGTGCCAGCAGTCGGCTAGCGGGAGGGCCGTCCTACAATGAGCAGTTCTTC; CDR3: CASSRLAGGPSYNEQFF; V: TRBV28; length: 17; size: -; D: TRBD2; J: TRBJ2-1
DNA: TGCGCCAGCAGCTTGGCCGGGACATTACAAGAGACCCAGTACTTC; CDR3: CASSLAGTLQETQYF; V: TRBV5-1; length: 15; size: -; D: -; J: TRBJ2-5
DNA: TGTGCCAGCTCATTCTACACCGGGGAGCTGTTTTTT; CDR3: CASSFYTGELFF; V: TRBV18; length: 12; size: few; D: -; J: TRBJ2-2
DNA: TGCAGTGCTAGCTCCACCACTGCGGCCTCCTACAATGAGCAGTTCTTC; CDR3: CSASSTTAASYNEQFF; V: TRBV20-1; length: 16; size: few; D: -; J: TRBJ2-1
DNA: TGTGCCAGCAGCCCCCCGCAGGGGGCTTACACCGGGGAGCTGTTTTTT; CDR3: CASSPPQGAYTGELFF; V: TRBV11-2; length: 16; size: -; D: TRBD1; J: TRBJ2-2
DNA: TGTGCCAGCAGTTTATCCGCGGCAGGACCCAATGAGCAGTTCTTC; CDR3: CASSLSAAGPNEQFF; V: TRBV12-3/TRBV12-4; length: 15; size: many; D: -; J: TRBJ2-1
DNA: TGTGCCAGCACCGAGGCCGGCTCTGGGGCCAACGTCCTGACTTTC; CDR3: CASTEAGSGANVLTF; V: TRBV28; length: 15; size: once; D: -; J: TRBJ2-6
DNA: TGTGCCAGCCGCTTGGGACGCGGACGGCTAGTTGACGAGCAGTACTTC; CDR3: CASRLGRGRLVDEQYF; V: TRBV5-6; length: 16; size: -; D: -; J: TRBJ2-7
DNA: TGTGCCAGCAGCAAACGGTTCGTGGGAGGGGACTACAATGAGCAGTTCTTC; CDR3: CASSKRFVGGDYNEQFF; V: TRBV6-1; length: 17; size: few; D: TRBD2; J: TRBJ2-1